This record looks at one T cell receptor beta chain sequence and its context. Around 220 ng DNA, about 30,000 T cell genomes, went into each sorted-subset replicate PCR. Original handling: With immunoSEQ giving junction-only sequences and no quality scores, filtering differed. Method: immunoSEQ multiplex PCR; TCRdb's copy keeps in-frame clones and lacks some. Clone size and the V and J calls come from that table; the DNA yielded D and trimming. The top ten clones hold over 1.5% of a sample with approximately 740,000 clones, around two thirds of them seen once. This sample stems from a study of shared clonotypes between healthy human individuals. Study background: Donors had three CD4 naive, three CD4 memory, two CD8 naive and one CD8 memory plate apiece.

Germline loops: CDR1 MNHEY, CDR2 SMNVEV (reference sequence). The CDR3 is 13 residues long. After removal of 0 bases from V and 8 bases from J, the junction contained 1 base not matched to a gene. A split of CD4+ cells into CD45RA+ naive and CD45RA-negative memory subsets was performed. The chain recombines TRBV27 with TRBJ1-2; 9 bases agree with TRBD1. The sequence came from a young woman in good health. Source material: memory CD4+ T cells sorted from blood. Subset in this sample: CD45RA-negative fraction. The CDR3 coding sequence is TGTGCCAGCAGTTTATCCACAGGGGGCGGCTACACCTTC. This gives the protein CASSLSTGGGYTF.